This entry lists 25 T cell receptor beta chains sequenced from one sample in a study of cytomegalovirus exposure and HLA in healthy donors. Primers included in the PCR were 60 Vbeta and 13 Jbeta primers. Profiled with immunoSEQ multiplex PCR; TCRdb holds only in-frame clones, not every one. The table has 100,000 to 150,000 clones, roughly 74% seen once; the top ten hold 5.5% to 8%. The sequenced sample consisted of PBMCs. These receptors all stem from a male donor in good health and CMV-seronegative.

This clone was seen a handful of times. The chain uses TRBV11-2 and TRBJ2-5, with D maybe TRBD2 (5 bases). With 1 base removed from V and 7 bases from J, the gap between germline ends came to 13 bases. The CDR3 has 14 residues. Per the germline V gene, CDR1 is SGHAT and CDR2 is FQNNGV. CDR3 sequence (DNA): TGTGCCAGCAGCTTAGGCCGGGGTTCTTTGACCCAGTACTTC. Translation gives CASSLGRGSLTQYF.

CDR3 DNA: TGTGCCAGCAAGTGGGGGGAGTACAATGAGCAGTTCTTC. Residues: CASKWGEYNEQFF. J is TRBJ2-1 and V is TRBV6-1, with TRBD2 as a possible D gene (6 bases). The germline V gene encodes CDR1 MNHNS and CDR2 SASEGT. The ends were cut back, 7 bases at V and 4 bases at J, with 11 bases in the middle. The CDR3 has 13 amino acids.

The J gene is TRBJ1-5, the V gene TRBV6-6; D perhaps matches TRBD1 (5 bases). Looked up from germline, CDR1 is MNHNY and CDR2 is SVGAGI (reference sequence). This CDR3 is 14 amino acids long. V was trimmed by 6 bases and J by 2 bases, leaving 11 bases between them. The DNA of the CDR3 is TGTGCCAGCAGCCACGGGGGGGGCAATCAGCCCCAGCATTTT. It yields the protein CASSHGGGNQPQHF.

The CDR3 bases are TGTGCCATCAGTGAGTCTCCCGTGGCGGGAGAAGAGACCCAGTACTTC. It is translated as CAISESPVAGEETQYF. The V and J genes are TRBV10-3 and TRBJ2-5, with 7 nucleotides matching TRBD2. Trimming cost V 0 bases and J 3 bases; bases outside gene matches: 7. The CDR3 is made up of 16 amino acids. Per the germline V gene, CDR1 is ENHRY and CDR2 is SYGVKD.

V usage is TRBV7-2 and J usage is TRBJ1-3; D possibly corresponds to TRBD1 (6 bases). The CDR3 is made up of 16 amino acids. The germline V and J ends were trimmed by 5 bases and 1 base, with 15 bases remaining between them. Germline CDR1 SGHTA, CDR2 FQGNSA. Here the CDR3 reads CASSPQQGGSGNTIYF. DNA for the CDR3: TGTGCCAGCAGCCCCCAACAGGGTGGGTCTGGAAACACCATATATTTT.

The chain is built from TRBV4-3 and TRBJ2-7, with a possible D match to TRBD1 (5 bases). This CDR3 comprises 15 residues. From germline, CDR1 is LGHNA and CDR2 YSLEER. Trimming stripped 0 bases from V and 0 bases from J, with 9 bases between. CDR3 residues: CASSQDRVSSYEQYF. CDR3 sequence (DNA): TGCGCCAGCAGCCAAGACAGGGTGAGCTCCTACGAGCAGTACTTC.

DNA of the CDR3: TGTGCCAGCAGTCCCACAGGGCACCAAAGCTATGGCTACACCTTC. It yields the protein CASSPTGHQSYGYTF. The J gene is TRBJ1-2, the V gene TRBV6-5, with D perhaps TRBD1 (6 bases). The germline V gene encodes CDR1 MNHEY and CDR2 SVGAGI. Deletions cut 5 bases from V and 4 bases from J, with 17 bases between. This CDR3 has 15 residues.

The chain recombines TRBV19 with TRBJ2-2; tentatively, D is TRBD1 (6 bases). This CDR3 is built from 14 residues. Germline V gene data show CDR1 as LNHDA and CDR2 as SQIVND (reference sequence). The ends were cut back, 3 bases at V and 6 bases at J, with 11 bases in the middle. CDR3 residues: CASSMGAPSGELFF. CDR3 coding DNA: TGTGCCAGTAGTATGGGGGCACCTTCCGGGGAGCTGTTTTTT.

The chain uses TRBV5-1 and TRBJ1-1, with 9 bases aligning to TRBD1. The CDR3 spans 13 residues. Unmatched junction bases numbered 4, after V lost 0 bases and J lost 10 bases. The germline V gene has CDR1 SGHRS and CDR2 YFSETQ. This CDR3 reads CASSLATGGRAFF. CDR3 DNA: TGCGCCAGCAGCTTGGCGACAGGGGGAAGAGCTTTCTTT. The full variable domain, with the rest looked up from reference TRBV5-1 and TRBJ1-1, is KAGVTQTPRYLIKTRGQQVTLSCSPISGHRSVSWYQQTPGQGLQFLFEYFSETQRNKGNFPGRFSGRQFSNSRSEMNVSTLELGDSALYLCASSLATGGRAFFGQGTRLTVV.

The gene calls are TRBV28 and TRBJ1-1; D remains unclear. The CDR3 is 14 residues long. Germline V gives CDR1 MDHEN, CDR2 SYDVKM. V was cut by 1 base and J by 4 bases, with 10 bases left in between. CDR3 in DNA: TGTGCCAGCAGTTTATCTGGCGCGGGCACTGAAGCTTTCTTT. It translates to CASSLSGAGTEAFF.

This rearrangement joins TRBV6-4 to TRBJ2-3; D possibly corresponds to TRBD2 (6 bases). The CDR3 totals 14 residues. Per germline, CDR1 MRHNA and CDR2 SNTAGT. V gave up 0 bases and J gave up 4 bases, with 8 bases separating them. The CDR3 DNA follows: TGTGCCAGCAGTGACTCGACGGGGGCAGATACGCAGTATTTT. This gives the protein CASSDSTGADTQYF.

The V and J genes are TRBV18 and TRBJ2-7, with D possibly matching TRBD1 (6 bases). The germline V and J ends were trimmed by 3 bases and 3 bases, with 15 bases remaining between them. The length of the CDR3 is 15 residues. Germline V gene data show CDR1 as KGHSH and CDR2 as LQKENI. The DNA for the CDR3 is TGTGCCAGCTCACCGGGACACTTGGTTAACTACGAGCAGTACTTC. Encoded protein: CASSPGHLVNYEQYF.

V gene TRBV19 combines with J gene TRBJ2-3, with TRBD1 matching 8 bases. CDR1 is LNHDA, CDR2 SQIVND, per germline (reference sequence). J was trimmed by 0 bases and V by 3 bases; bases with no gene match: 2. CDR3 length: 15 residues. CDR3 bases: TGTGCCAGTAGTATTCGGGACAGGAGCACAGATACGCAGTATTTT. It yields the protein CASSIRDRSTDTQYF.

The V call is TRBV5-1, the J call TRBJ1-5; TRBD1 agrees at 8 bases. Trimming at V came to 4 bases and at J to 7 bases, leaving 7 bases not matched to a gene. Germline V gives CDR1 SGHRS, CDR2 YFSETQ. This CDR3 comprises 14 residues. The CDR3 region is CASSAQGAGQPQHF. Here the CDR3 DNA reads TGCGCCAGCAGCGCCCAGGGGGCTGGCCAGCCCCAGCATTTT. Full variable domain (rest looked up from reference TRBV5-1 and TRBJ1-5): KAGVTQTPRYLIKTRGQQVTLSCSPISGHRSVSWYQQTPGQGLQFLFEYFSETQRNKGNFPGRFSGRQFSNSRSEMNVSTLELGDSALYLCASSAQGAGQPQHFGDGTRLSIL.

The rearrangement joins TRBV10-2 to TRBJ1-1, with a weak D call TRBD1 (6 bases). The germline CDR1 and CDR2 sequences are WSHSY and SAAADI. This CDR3 spans 14 amino acids. Deletions cut 4 bases from V and 4 bases from J, with 13 bases between. The CDR3 bases are TGCGCCAGCAGTGTCCAGGGGCAAGGCACTGAAGCTTTCTTT. This encodes CASSVQGQGTEAFF.

This clone was recorded once. CDR3 DNA sequence: TGCGCCAGCAGCCACACAGTAACCGGGGAGCTGTTTTTT. Protein: CASSHTVTGELFF. V is TRBV4-3 and J is TRBJ2-2; D unresolved. This CDR3 contains 13 residues. Germline V gives CDR1 LGHNA, CDR2 YSLEER. The germline V and J ends were trimmed by 3 bases and 5 bases, with 7 bases remaining between them.

V and J are TRBV4-1 and TRBJ2-3, with TRBD2 matching over 8 bases. CDR1 MGHRA and CDR2 YSYEKL come from the germline V gene. The ends lost 4 bases at V and 4 bases at J; junction bases unmatched: 4. The CDR3 totals 14 residues. CDR3 sequence: CASSLAGLADTQYF. The CDR3 bases are TGCGCCAGCAGCCTAGCGGGGCTTGCAGATACGCAGTATTTT.

This chain uses TRBV27 with TRBJ1-6, with TRBD1 as a possible D gene (5 bases). The CDR3 is 14 amino acids. V lost 7 bases to trimming and J lost 7 bases, with 14 bases between them. Germline CDR1 MNHEY, CDR2 SMNVEV (reference sequence). CDR3: CASTLQGGNSPLHF. The CDR3 coding sequence is TGTGCCAGCACCCTTCAGGGAGGCAATTCACCCCTCCACTTT.

Here the CDR3 DNA reads TGTGCCAGCAGCTTGGCGTCTACTGAATACGAGCAGTACTTC. Its translation: CASSLASTEYEQYF. This chain uses TRBV5-4 with TRBJ2-7; D gene unclear. The germline V gene encodes CDR1 SGHNT and CDR2 YYREEE (reference sequence). With 0 bases removed from V and 4 bases from J, the gap between germline ends came to 11 bases. CDR3 length: 14 amino acids.

The rearrangement links TRBV7-2 to TRBJ2-7; the match to TRBD2 covers 16 bases. V trimming: 5 bases; J trimming: 6 bases; junction bases outside the gene matches: 4. This CDR3 is 15 amino acids long. Germline CDR1 is SGHTA and CDR2 is FQGNSA. CDR3 sequence reads: CASSAGTSGRVEQYF. The CDR3 region has the DNA TGTGCCAGCAGCGCAGGGACTAGCGGGAGGGTCGAGCAGTACTTC.

This chain joins TRBV9 and TRBJ2-3; 7 bases are shared with TRBD1. The CDR3 runs 17 residues. Germline V gives CDR1 SGDLS, CDR2 YYNGEE. V gave up 0 bases and J gave up 2 bases; unmatched junction bases: 9. The CDR3 spells CASSVDRRGGHTDTQYF. In DNA, the CDR3 is TGTGCCAGCAGCGTAGACCGAAGAGGGGGCCACACAGATACGCAGTATTTT.

The V gene is TRBV9, the J gene TRBJ2-1; no definite D call. Germline lookup yields CDR1 SGDLS and CDR2 YYNGEE. CDR3 size: 12 residues. With 4 bases removed from V and 9 bases from J, the gap between germline ends came to 11 bases. In DNA, the CDR3 is TGTGCCAGCAGCCTTAACTCTGGTGAGCAGTTCTTC. This encodes CASSLNSGEQFF.

This clone was counted between two and nine times. The chain is built from TRBV5-8 and TRBJ1-5; 9 positions agree with TRBD1. In germline, CDR1 is SGHTS, CDR2 YDEGEE. The length of the CDR3 is 16 residues. V shed 4 bases, J shed 6 bases, and the junction held 11 bases outside the gene matches. The CDR3, as DNA: TGTGCCAGCAGCGGAGCCGGGACAGGGATCGGTCAGCCCCAGCATTTT. Residues: CASSGAGTGIGQPQHF.

The rearrangement links TRBV6-5 to TRBJ1-6; 9 bases align to TRBD1. This CDR3 comprises 15 residues. V dropped 6 bases and J dropped 5; count of bases not matched to a gene: 5. Germline CDR1 MNHEY, CDR2 SVGAGI. The CDR3 sequence is CASRPDRGNNSPLHF. The CDR3 DNA sequence: TGTGCCAGCAGACCCGACAGGGGGAATAATTCACCCCTCCACTTT.

The chain employs TRBV11-2 and TRBJ1-2; perhaps TRBD1 as D (6 bases). The V and J ends lost 5 bases and 9 bases respectively, with 16 bases between them. The length of the CDR3 is 13 residues. Germline V lookup: CDR1 SGHAT, CDR2 FQNNGV. CDR3 sequence (DNA): TGTGCCAGCAGCATCGGACAGATCGACAGCTACACCTTC. Translation gives CASSIGQIDSYTF.